These 11 T cell receptor beta chains originate from one sample sequenced in a study of blood T cell repertoires in COVID-19. Assay: immunoSEQ multiplex PCR; the TCRdb copy retains only in-frame clones and omits some. The table has 130,000 to 150,000 clones, roughly 84% seen once; the top ten hold under 5.5%. Sequenced input: peripheral blood. The source of these receptors is a human donor in a cohort sampled during active COVID-19.

V gene TRBV9 combines with J gene TRBJ1-1, with a weak D call TRBD1 (5 bases). The CDR3 consists of 17 residues. Germline lookup yields CDR1 SGDLS and CDR2 YYNGEE. Trimming removed 2 bases from V and 0 bases from J, with 17 bases in between. The CDR3 is CASSVQTAATMNTEAFF. CDR3 DNA sequence: TGTGCCAGCAGCGTCCAGACAGCCGCTACCATGAACACTGAAGCTTTCTTT.

V is TRBV5-1 and J is TRBJ1-2, with 7 bases aligning to TRBD1. CDR1 is SGHRS, CDR2 YFSETQ, per germline. V dropped 0 bases and J dropped 5; count of bases not matched to a gene: 10. This CDR3 region has 16 residues. CDR3 sequence: CASSLDSGQYFYGYTF. In DNA, the CDR3 is TGCGCCAGCAGCTTGGATTCGGGACAGTATTTTTATGGCTACACCTTC.

This clone is a singleton in its sample. This chain uses TRBV27 with TRBJ1-6, with 11 bases fitting TRBD1. The length of the CDR3 is 15 residues. CDR1 is MNHEY, CDR2 SMNVEV, per germline (reference sequence). J lost 7 bases, V lost 6 bases, and 5 bases had no gene match. CDR3 sequence reads: CASSAGTGGNSPLHF. The CDR3, as DNA: TGTGCCAGCAGCGCCGGGACAGGGGGAAATTCACCCCTCCACTTT.

The chain employs TRBV19 and TRBJ2-6; D gene unclear. Germline-derived CDR1 and CDR2 are LNHDA and SQIVND (reference sequence). The CDR3 spans 13 residues. Between the trimmed V and J ends, which lost 5 bases and 0 bases, there was a span of 2 bases. Here the CDR3 DNA reads TGTGCCAGTAGTCTCTCTGGGGCCAACGTCCTGACTTTC. This codes for CASSLSGANVLTF.

V gene TRBV19 combines with J gene TRBJ1-5; TRBD1 matches 8 bases. Germline loops: CDR1 LNHDA, CDR2 SQIVND (reference sequence). The CDR3 covers 15 residues. Germline trimming cut 5 bases from V and 4 bases from J; bases unmatched to any gene: 7. The CDR3, as DNA: TGTGCCAGTAGTCCGGACAGGGAGTGGAATCAGCCCCAGCATTTT. As protein: CASSPDREWNQPQHF.

The chain uses TRBV6-5 and TRBJ1-5; D gene unclear. Germline CDR1 is MNHEY and CDR2 is SVGAGI. V was trimmed by 8 bases and J by 3 bases, leaving 14 bases between them. The CDR3 loop spans 14 amino acids. The CDR3 sequence is CASSAGWDNQPQHF. CDR3 sequence (DNA): TGTGCCAGCTCCGCGGGATGGGACAATCAGCCCCAGCATTTT.

The chain couples TRBV27 to TRBJ2-7, with D perhaps TRBD1 (6 bases). V was cut by 2 bases and J by 3 bases, with 11 bases left in between. The CDR3 totals 14 residues. Germline CDR1 and CDR2: MNHEY and SMNVEV (reference sequence). The CDR3 region is CASSLGPGVYEQYV. CDR3 bases: TGTGCCAGCAGTTTAGGGCCAGGGGTCTACGAGCAGTACGTC.

This clone has just one count. The chain carries TRBV9 and TRBJ1-2; a possible D gene is TRBD1 (6 bases). Trimming stripped 3 bases from V and 1 base from J, with 16 bases between. The CDR3 is made up of 16 amino acids. Germline V gene lookup returns CDR1 SGDLS and CDR2 YYNGEE. CDR3 residues: CASSAQRGGHNYGYTF. The CDR3 DNA is TGTGCCAGCAGCGCCCAGAGGGGGGGGCATAACTATGGCTACACCTTC.

The chain recombines TRBV10-1 with TRBJ2-3; maybe TRBD1 (5 bases). Trimming pared 2 bases from V and 3 bases from J, leaving 6 bases between. From germline, CDR1 is WNHNN and CDR2 SYGVQD (reference sequence). This CDR3 region has 13 residues. The CDR3 is CASSEPGTDTQYF. The CDR3 DNA follows: TGCGCCAGCAGTGAGCCAGGGACAGATACGCAGTATTTT.

The rearrangement uses TRBV27 and TRBJ1-5; no reliable D call. Germline assignment: CDR1 MNHEY and CDR2 SMNVEV (reference sequence). The CDR3 extends over 15 amino acids. Trimming removed 6 bases at V and 0 bases at J, with 12 bases between. The DNA for the CDR3 is TGTGCCAGCAGCCCAGAGGGTTATAGCAATCAGCCCCAGCATTTT. Amino acid sequence: CASSPEGYSNQPQHF.

This sequence joins TRBV5-6 and TRBJ2-7; TRBD2 agrees at 7 bases. J was trimmed by 0 bases and V by 5 bases; bases with no gene match: 8. Germline values: CDR1 SGHDT, CDR2 YYEEEE. The CDR3 covers 15 residues. The CDR3 coding sequence is TGTGCCAGCAGAACGAGCGGGAAAGACTCCTACGAGCAGTACGTC. Translation gives CASRTSGKDSYEQYV.